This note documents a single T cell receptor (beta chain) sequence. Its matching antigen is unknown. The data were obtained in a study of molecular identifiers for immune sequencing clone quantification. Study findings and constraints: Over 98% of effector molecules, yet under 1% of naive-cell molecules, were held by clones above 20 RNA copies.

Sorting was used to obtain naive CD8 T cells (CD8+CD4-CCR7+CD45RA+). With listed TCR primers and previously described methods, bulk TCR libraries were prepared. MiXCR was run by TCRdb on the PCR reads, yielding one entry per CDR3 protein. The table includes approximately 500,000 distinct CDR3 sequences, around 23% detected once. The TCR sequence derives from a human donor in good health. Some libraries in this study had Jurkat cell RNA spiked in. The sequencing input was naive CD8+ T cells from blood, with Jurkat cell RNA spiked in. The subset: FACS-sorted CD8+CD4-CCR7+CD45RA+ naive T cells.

CDR3 loop: CASSHASGGYDEQYF. The CDR3 DNA sequence: TGTGCCAGCAGCCATGCTAGCGGGGGGTACGACGAGCAGTACTTC. The V gene is TRBV7-6, the J gene TRBJ2-7; TRBD2 agrees at 11 bases. V dropped 5 bases and J dropped 5; count of bases not matched to a gene: 8. The CDR3 consists of 15 residues. Per germline, CDR1 SGHVS and CDR2 FNYEAQ.